A single sample is the source of the 5 T cell receptor beta chains below, sequenced in a study of blood T cell repertoires in COVID-19. Profiling relied on immunoSEQ multiplex PCR, and the TCRdb table lists in-frame clones only, not all of them. Of about 42,000 clones listed, roughly 79% are singletons. Source material: peripheral blood. Every receptor here comes from a woman at least 80 years old with acute or convalescent COVID-19.

This clone was seen once. The rearrangement joins TRBV18 to TRBJ2-3; 7 bases map to TRBD1. Germline trimming cut 6 bases from V and 2 bases from J; bases unmatched to any gene: 14. The CDR3 extends over 17 amino acids. Germline-derived CDR1 and CDR2 are KGHSH and LQKENI. CDR3 DNA sequence: TGTGCCAGCTCCGATCTACAGGGGACGGGATCCACAGATACGCAGTATTTT. Protein sequence: CASSDLQGTGSTDTQYF. Together with reference TRBV18 and TRBJ2-3, the CDR3 gives the full variable domain: NAGVMQNPRHLVRRRGQEARLRCSPMKGHSHVYWYRQLPEEGLKFMVYLQKENIIDESGMPKERFSAEFPKEGPSILRIQQVVRGDSAAYFCASSDLQGTGSTDTQYFGPGTRLTVL.

The chain carries TRBV6-4 and TRBJ2-2, with 11 bases aligning to TRBD1. The CDR3 is made up of 16 amino acids. Trimming removed 4 bases from V and 4 bases from J; junction bases left unmatched: 5. CDR1 is MRHNA, CDR2 SNTAGT, per germline. In DNA, the CDR3 is TGTGCCAGCAGTGTTCCGGACAGGGGGCGCACCGGGGAGCTGTTTTTT. It translates to CASSVPDRGRTGELFF.

Here the CDR3 DNA reads TGTGCCAGTACCTTCAATCGACAGGGGGGTTCACCCCTCCACTTT. Translating it yields CASTFNRQGGSPLHF. The chain is built from TRBV19 and TRBJ1-6; TRBD1 matches at 9 bases. This CDR3 has 15 amino acids. Germline CDR1 LNHDA, CDR2 SQIVND (reference sequence). Losses at the gene ends were 7 bases for V and 9 bases for J; bases not matched to a gene: 10.

The chain joins TRBV29-1 to TRBJ1-2; TRBD1 matches 9 bases. CDR1 and CDR2 from the germline V gene are SQVTM and ANQGSEA. The CDR3 runs 13 residues. V lost 2 bases and J lost 7; bases outside the gene matches: 5. The CDR3 DNA sequence: TGCAGCGTTGAACGACAGGGGGACTCTGGCTACACCTTC. This gives the protein CSVERQGDSGYTF.

The V call is TRBV9, the J call TRBJ2-1, with a possible D match to TRBD2 (6 bases). The CDR3 has 15 amino acids. Germline CDR1 reads SGDLS; CDR2 reads YYNGEE. V was trimmed by 3 bases and J by 4 bases, leaving 14 bases between them. DNA for the CDR3: TGTGCCAGCAGCGCTACGGGAGATGCGTACAATGAGCAGTTCTTC. Its protein is CASSATGDAYNEQFF.